This T cell receptor beta chain was recovered during a study of blood T cell repertoires in COVID-19. About the research overall: Samples of COVID-19 (acute and convalescent) were obtained from the United States, Italy and Spain.

Produced via immunoSEQ multiplex PCR; TCRdb's table is partial and in-frame only. The repertoire includes around 320,000 clones, under 90% of them detected once, and roughly 10% sits in the top ten. This CDR3 contains 15 residues. Trimming stripped 6 bases from V and 0 bases from J, with 15 bases between. Germline V gene sequence: CDR1 SGHAT, CDR2 FQNNGV. The chain carries TRBV11-2 and TRBJ2-7; weak D call: TRBD2 (6 bases). The specimen sequenced was peripheral blood. This receptor was taken from a woman aged 30 to 39 with COVID-19, enrolled during active disease. The CDR3, as DNA: TGTGCCAGCAGACCGGCGGGGCGGTCCTCCTACGAGCAGTACTTC. It is translated as CASRPAGRSSYEQYF.